These 18 T cell receptor beta chains came from one sample sequenced in a study of T-cell reconstitution after alpha-beta-depleted transplantation in children. TCRbeta library preparation incorporated unique molecular identifiers. From the PCR reads, TCRdb called clonotypes with MiXCR, one entry per CDR3 protein. The sample gives more than 85,000 distinct CDR3 sequences, 10% of which show up once; 8% to 9.5% is in the top ten. Source: PBMCs from the stem cell graft donor, taken from the stem cell graft. The receptors were sampled from a human donor who donated a stem cell graft to a child with acute lymphoblastic leukemia.

This clonotype was counted many times. The chain links TRBV3-1 to TRBJ1-2, with D unclear. The CDR3 is made up of 15 amino acids. Between the trimmed V and J ends, which lost 4 bases and 5 bases, there was a span of 17 bases. Germline lookup yields CDR1 LGHDT and CDR2 YNNKEL (reference sequence). The CDR3 here is CASSPTWATMYGYTF. Here the CDR3 DNA reads TGTGCCAGCAGCCCCACCTGGGCCACCATGTATGGCTACACCTTC.

Comment on this clonotype: Since a much larger clone is just one base distant, this may be a read error. The CDR3 sequence is CPSSRELEETQYF. DNA for the CDR3: TGTCCCAGCAGTCGGGAGCTCGAAGAGACCCAGTACTTC. The rearrangement joins TRBV6-1 to TRBJ2-5, with a tentative D call TRBD2 (6 bases). The CDR3 loop spans 13 amino acids. The germline V gene encodes CDR1 MNHNS and CDR2 SASEGT.

Concerning this clonotype itself: A much larger clone is a single base away; this may be a read error. The gene calls are TRBV5-4 and TRBJ2-4, with 10 positions matching TRBD1. The CDR3 sequence is 14 residues long. Germline-derived CDR1 and CDR2 are SGHNT and YYREEE (reference sequence). V lost 0 bases and J lost 11; bases outside the gene matches: 5. The CDR3 sequence: CASSLETGGHVQYF. The CDR3, as DNA: TGTGCCAGCAGCTTGGAGACAGGGGGCCACGTTCAGTACTTC.

At least ten counts were recorded for this clonotype. The V gene is TRBV7-8, the J gene TRBJ2-3; the match to TRBD1 covers 9 bases. The CDR3 length is 15 residues. J lost 8 bases, V lost 5 bases, and 11 bases had no gene match. Germline CDR1 SGHVS, CDR2 FQNEAQ. The CDR3 DNA is TGTGCCAGCAGCGGTGAGGGACAGGGTCTAGGTACGCAGTATTTT. This translates into CASSGEGQGLGTQYF.

Points on this clonotype: A much larger clone differs by one base, so this may be a read error. This sequence joins TRBV7-2 and TRBJ1-4; D ambiguous. This CDR3 has 14 amino acids. Germline V gene lookup returns CDR1 SGHTA and CDR2 FQGNSA. The CDR3 loop is CASGLGFTNEKLFF. The DNA of the CDR3 is TGTGCCAGCGGCTTAGGGTTTACTAATGAAAAACTGTTTTTT.

This clonotype was recorded at least ten times. This chain connects TRBV5-8 to TRBJ2-7; 7 bases match TRBD1. Losses at the gene ends were 5 bases for V and 0 bases for J; bases not matched to a gene: 5. The length of the CDR3 is 14 residues. The germline V gene encodes CDR1 SGHTS and CDR2 YDEGEE. CDR3 residues: CASSQGGTSYEQYF. CDR3 sequence (DNA): TGTGCCAGCAGTCAAGGGGGCACCTCCTACGAGCAGTACTTC.

This clonotype was picked up many times. The V call is TRBV29-1, the J call TRBJ1-2; a weak D match, TRBD1 (6 bases). The CDR3 length is 12 residues. From germline, CDR1 is SQVTM and CDR2 ANQGSEA. Deletions cut 7 bases from V and 8 bases from J, with 17 bases between. The CDR3 DNA sequence: TGCAGCGCGATACAGGGAGACAGGGGCTACACCTTC. Translation gives CSAIQGDRGYTF.

This clonotype was picked up many times. J is TRBJ2-7 and V is TRBV7-2; D unclear. The germline gives CDR1 SGHTA, CDR2 FQGNSA. The CDR3 is 17 residues long. V dropped 0 bases and J dropped 0 bases, with 15 bases sitting between them. The CDR3 here is CASSLAPGSPSSYEQYF. CDR3 DNA: TGTGCCAGCAGCTTAGCCCCCGGTAGCCCAAGCTCCTACGAGCAGTACTTC.

A note on this clonotype: The CDR3 ends on some other residue instead of the conserved phenylalanine or tryptophan, so this is likely a read error. CDR3 DNA sequence: TGTGCCAGCAGTGTTCTGGGGCAAGATACGCAGTATTTG. Translated, it gives CASSVLGQDTQYL. V usage is TRBV27 and J usage is TRBJ2-3; D possibly corresponds to TRBD1 (5 bases). The CDR3 runs to 13 residues. Germline CDR1 reads MNHEY; CDR2 reads SMNVEV (reference sequence). The germline V and J ends were trimmed by 5 bases and 5 bases, with 11 bases remaining between them.

This clonotype appeared many times. The chain is built from TRBV5-1 and TRBJ2-2; 10 nucleotides match TRBD1. The germline V gene has CDR1 SGHRS and CDR2 YFSETQ. Trimming at V came to 6 bases and at J to 0 bases, leaving 5 bases not matched to a gene. This CDR3 region has 16 residues. CDR3: CASTGTGVPNTGELFF. CDR3 sequence (DNA): TGCGCCAGCACCGGGACAGGGGTCCCGAACACCGGGGAGCTGTTTTTT.

This clonotype was recorded many times. This chain links TRBV27 with TRBJ2-7, with TRBD2 as a possible D gene (5 bases). Germline loops: CDR1 MNHEY, CDR2 SMNVEV (reference sequence). V was pared by 3 bases and J by 6 bases, with 12 bases between. This CDR3 spans 13 amino acids. The chain's CDR3 is CASSFRGLGEQYF. For the CDR3, the DNA is TGTGCCAGCAGTTTTCGAGGACTTGGCGAGCAGTACTTC.

This clonotype was observed many times. The chain has TRBV6-5 and TRBJ2-3; perhaps TRBD2 as D (5 bases). The germline V and J ends were trimmed by 2 bases and 2 bases, with 11 bases remaining between them. Looked up from germline, CDR1 is MNHEY and CDR2 is SVGAGI. This CDR3 has 15 residues. CDR3 in DNA: TGTGCCAGCAGTTACGAGGGTCAGGACACAGATACGCAGTATTTT. This codes for CASSYEGQDTDTQYF.

This clonotype was found many times. J is TRBJ2-1 and V is TRBV5-6; 8 bases agree with TRBD2. Germline V gene data show CDR1 as SGHDT and CDR2 as YYEEEE. The junction had 5 bases not matched to a gene; V was cut back by 3 bases and J by 12 bases. The length of the CDR3 is 12 residues. The DNA for the CDR3 is TGTGCCAGCAGCTCGGGGGGGGGCCCGCAGTTCTTC. Protein sequence: CASSSGGGPQFF.

This clonotype came up many times. The chain joins TRBV16 to TRBJ1-1; D ambiguous. CDR3 length equals 13 residues. Trimming took 1 base from V and 5 from J, leaving 8 bases between them. CDR1 and CDR2 from the germline V gene are KGHSY and FQNENV. The CDR3 loop reads CASSQLGGTEAFF. The CDR3 DNA reads TGTGCCAGCAGCCAATTGGGAGGAACTGAAGCTTTCTTT.

A note on this clonotype: It may be a read error: a sequence one base away is much more abundant. The CDR3 loop reads CASSSSGCSTDTQYF. The CDR3 DNA is TGTGCCAGCAGTTCCTCGGGGTGTAGCACAGATACGCAGTATTTT. The genes are TRBV12-3 or TRBV12-4 and TRBJ2-3; weak D call: TRBD2 (5 bases). Between the trimmed V and J ends, which lost 4 bases and 0 bases, there was a span of 11 bases. This CDR3 has 15 amino acids.

This clonotype was counted at least ten times. The chain couples TRBV5-1 to TRBJ2-6; D not certain. Germline V lookup: CDR1 SGHRS, CDR2 YFSETQ. Deletions cut 0 bases from V and 3 bases from J, with 10 bases between. The CDR3 is made up of 16 amino acids. CDR3 loop: CASSLGLLHGANVLTF. The CDR3 coding sequence is TGCGCCAGCAGCTTGGGACTCCTACATGGGGCCAACGTCCTGACTTTC.

The sample holds many counts of this clonotype. V and J are TRBV3-1 and TRBJ2-3; 7 bases are shared with TRBD2. The CDR3 runs 17 residues. The V and J ends lost 0 bases and 1 base, in that order; junction bases with no gene match: 7. Germline V gene lookup returns CDR1 LGHDT and CDR2 YNNKEL (reference sequence). The CDR3 coding sequence is TGTGCCAGCAGCCAAGATCGGGGGGTCGGCGGCACAGATACGCAGTATTTT. It translates to CASSQDRGVGGTDTQYF.

This clonotype has a count of ten or more. As DNA, the CDR3 is TGTGCCAGCAGCCAATTCGTACCTCCAGAGCAGTACTTC. Protein sequence: CASSQFVPPEQYF. This chain joins TRBV7-2 and TRBJ2-7; D gene uncertain. The CDR3 sequence is 13 residues long. Trimming took off 5 bases at V and 7 bases at J, with 15 bases between the two ends. Per germline, CDR1 SGHTA and CDR2 FQGNSA.